This paragraph covers one TCR beta chain sequence. The sample comes from a study of control samples from healthy donors and cancer patients. Data came from immunoSEQ multiplex PCR; TCRdb stores just in-frame clones and leaves some out. The profile shows 65,000 to 80,000 clones, around 90% of them singletons. The specimen sequenced was PBMCs. This TCR was recovered from a woman aged 55-69 years with head and neck cancer.

The CDR3 DNA follows: TGTGCCAGCAGCCAAGGTCCGGACGGCTATGGCTACACCTTC. Translation gives CASSQGPDGYGYTF. The rearrangement joins TRBV3-1 (or the pseudogene TRBV3-2) to TRBJ1-2; D remains unclear. Germline values: CDR1 LGHDT, CDR2 YNNKEL (reference sequence). Trimming shortened V by 1 base and J by 4 bases, and 10 bases separated the two germline ends. This CDR3 spans 14 amino acids.